The sequence of this T cell receptor beta chain was determined in a study of blood T cell repertoires in COVID-19. Study-level background: Sites in the United States, Italy and Spain provided acute and convalescent COVID-19 samples. PBMCs, B-cell-depleted T cells, or T cells provided the cDNA or gDNA that made up the material.

In the original analysis: How many nucleated cells were present was estimated from reference gene primer amplification. Measured with immunoSEQ multiplex PCR; TCRdb has only the in-frame clones, and not every one. V, J and clone size were drawn from that table, and D and trimming were deduced from the DNA. The repertoire consists of about 160,000 clones, with approximately 81% occurring once and the leading ten covering more than 0.85%. This CDR3 spans 16 amino acids. The germline V gene has CDR1 KGHDR and CDR2 SFDVKD. The V segment lost 1 base and the J segment 7 bases; nucleotides outside the gene matches: 10.

The J gene is TRBJ1-2, the V gene TRBV24-1; the match to TRBD1 covers 8 bases. The specimen was peripheral blood. The clonotype comes from a man aged 40-50 years with acute or convalescent COVID-19. The CDR3 DNA follows: TGTGCCACCAGTGATTTTCAGCAGGGGGCTGTAGGTGGCTACACCTTC. It codes for CATSDFQQGAVGGYTF.